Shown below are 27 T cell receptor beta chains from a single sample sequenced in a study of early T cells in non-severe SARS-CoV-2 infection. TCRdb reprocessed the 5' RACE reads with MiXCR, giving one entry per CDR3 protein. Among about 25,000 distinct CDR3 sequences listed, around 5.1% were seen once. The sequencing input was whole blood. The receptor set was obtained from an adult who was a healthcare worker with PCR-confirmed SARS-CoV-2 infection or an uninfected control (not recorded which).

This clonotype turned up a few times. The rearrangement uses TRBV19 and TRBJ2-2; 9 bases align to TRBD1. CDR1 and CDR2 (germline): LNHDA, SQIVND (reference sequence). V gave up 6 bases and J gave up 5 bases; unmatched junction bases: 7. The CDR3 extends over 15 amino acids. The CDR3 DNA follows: TGTGCCAGTAGGAAGGACAGGGGTCAGACCGGGGAGCTGTTTTTT. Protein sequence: CASRKDRGQTGELFF.

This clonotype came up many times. CDR3 bases: TGTGCCAGCAGCTTAGTTCCCGGACTATCCCCCACAGATACGCAGTATTTT. Protein: CASSLVPGLSPTDTQYF. This sequence joins TRBV7-2 and TRBJ2-3, with a tentative D call TRBD2 (6 bases). Germline V gene sequence: CDR1 SGHTA, CDR2 FQGNSA. Between the trimmed V and J ends, which lost 1 base and 2 bases, there was a span of 16 bases. This CDR3 is 17 amino acids long.

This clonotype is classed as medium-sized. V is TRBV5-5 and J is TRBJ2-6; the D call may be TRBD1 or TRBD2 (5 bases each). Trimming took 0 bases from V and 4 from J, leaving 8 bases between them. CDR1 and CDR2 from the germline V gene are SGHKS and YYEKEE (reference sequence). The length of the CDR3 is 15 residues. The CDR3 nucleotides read TGTGCCAGCAGCTTGGTGGGGACGGGGGCCAACGTCCTGACTTTC. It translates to CASSLVGTGANVLTF.

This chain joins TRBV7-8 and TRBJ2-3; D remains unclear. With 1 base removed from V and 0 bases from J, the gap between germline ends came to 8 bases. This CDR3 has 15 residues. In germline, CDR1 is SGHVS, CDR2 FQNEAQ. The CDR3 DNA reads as TGTGCCAGCAGCTTAGTGTTCCCTAGCACAGATACGCAGTATTTT. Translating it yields CASSLVFPSTDTQYF.

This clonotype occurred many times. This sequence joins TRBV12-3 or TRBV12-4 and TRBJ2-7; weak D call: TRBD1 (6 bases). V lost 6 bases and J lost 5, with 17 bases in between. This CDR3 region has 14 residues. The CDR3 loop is CASRSWTAPHEQYF. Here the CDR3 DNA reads TGTGCCAGCAGATCCTGGACAGCCCCCCACGAGCAGTACTTC.

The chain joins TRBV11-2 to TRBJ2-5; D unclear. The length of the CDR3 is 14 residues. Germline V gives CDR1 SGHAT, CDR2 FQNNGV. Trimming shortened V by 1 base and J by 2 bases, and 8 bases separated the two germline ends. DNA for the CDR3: TGTGCCAGCAGCTTAGGCGGAAGACAAGAGACCCAGTACTTC. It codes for CASSLGGRQETQYF.

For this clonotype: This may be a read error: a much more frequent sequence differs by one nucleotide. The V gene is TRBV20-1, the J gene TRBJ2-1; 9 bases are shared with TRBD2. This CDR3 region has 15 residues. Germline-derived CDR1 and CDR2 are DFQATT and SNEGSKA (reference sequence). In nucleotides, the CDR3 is TGCAGTGCTAGAGGGACGAGCGGGGGGTCCAATGATCAGTTCTTC. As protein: CSARGTSGGSNDQFF.

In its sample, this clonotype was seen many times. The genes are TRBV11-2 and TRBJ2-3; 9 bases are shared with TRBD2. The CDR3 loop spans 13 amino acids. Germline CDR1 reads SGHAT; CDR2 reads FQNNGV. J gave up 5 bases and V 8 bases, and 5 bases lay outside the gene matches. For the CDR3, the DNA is TGTGCCAGCGGCGGGGGGGTCGGAGATACGCAGTATTTT. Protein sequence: CASGGGVGDTQYF.

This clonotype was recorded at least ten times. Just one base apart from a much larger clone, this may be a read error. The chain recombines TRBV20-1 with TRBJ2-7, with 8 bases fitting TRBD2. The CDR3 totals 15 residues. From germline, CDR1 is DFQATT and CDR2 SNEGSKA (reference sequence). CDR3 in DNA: TGCAGTGCTAGTACGCGGGCGGGGGGCTCCTACGAGCAGCACTTC. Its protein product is CSASTRAGGSYEQHF.

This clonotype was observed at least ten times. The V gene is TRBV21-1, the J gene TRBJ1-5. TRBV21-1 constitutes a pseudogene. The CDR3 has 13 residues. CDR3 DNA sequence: TGTGCCAGCAGCAAAGAGATTTATCAGCCCCAGCATTTT. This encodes CASSKEIYQPQHF.

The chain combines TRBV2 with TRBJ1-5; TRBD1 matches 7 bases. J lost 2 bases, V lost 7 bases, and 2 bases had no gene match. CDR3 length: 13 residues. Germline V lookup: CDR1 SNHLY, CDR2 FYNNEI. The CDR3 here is CASTGTGNQPQHF. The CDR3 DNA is TGTGCCAGCACCGGGACAGGCAATCAGCCCCAGCATTTT.

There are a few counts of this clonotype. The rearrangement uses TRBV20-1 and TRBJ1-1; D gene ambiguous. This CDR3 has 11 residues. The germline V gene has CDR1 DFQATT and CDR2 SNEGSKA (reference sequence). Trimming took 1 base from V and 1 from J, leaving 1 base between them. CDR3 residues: CSARGNTEAFF. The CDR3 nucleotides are TGCAGTGCTAGAGGGAACACTGAAGCTTTCTTT.

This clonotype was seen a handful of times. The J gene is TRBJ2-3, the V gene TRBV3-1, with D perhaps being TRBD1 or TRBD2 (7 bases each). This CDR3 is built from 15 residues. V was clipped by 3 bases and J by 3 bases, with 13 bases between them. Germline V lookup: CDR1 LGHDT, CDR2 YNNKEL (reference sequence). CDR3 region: CASSQGRGRTDTQYF. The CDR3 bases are TGTGCCAGCAGCCAGGGGAGGGGGCGAACAGATACGCAGTATTTT.

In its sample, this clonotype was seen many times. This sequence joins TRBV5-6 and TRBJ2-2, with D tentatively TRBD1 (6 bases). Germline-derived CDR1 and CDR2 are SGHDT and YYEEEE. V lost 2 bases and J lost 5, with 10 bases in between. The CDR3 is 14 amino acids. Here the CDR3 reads CASSLRTETGELFF. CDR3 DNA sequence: TGTGCCAGCAGCTTACGGACAGAGACCGGGGAGCTGTTTTTT.

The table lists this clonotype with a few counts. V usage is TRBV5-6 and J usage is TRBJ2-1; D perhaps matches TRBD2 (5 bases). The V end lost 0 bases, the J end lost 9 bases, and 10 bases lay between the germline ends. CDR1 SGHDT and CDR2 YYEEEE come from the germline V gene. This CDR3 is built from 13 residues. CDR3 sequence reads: CASSLGPGGEQFF. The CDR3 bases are TGTGCCAGCAGCTTGGGCCCAGGAGGTGAGCAGTTCTTC. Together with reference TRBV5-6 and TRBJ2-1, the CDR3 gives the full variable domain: DAGVTQSPTHLIKTRGQQVTLRCSPKSGHDTVSWYQQALGQGPQFIFQYYEEEERQRGNFPDRFSGHQFPNYSSELNVNALLLGDSALYLCASSLGPGGEQFFGPGTRLTVL.

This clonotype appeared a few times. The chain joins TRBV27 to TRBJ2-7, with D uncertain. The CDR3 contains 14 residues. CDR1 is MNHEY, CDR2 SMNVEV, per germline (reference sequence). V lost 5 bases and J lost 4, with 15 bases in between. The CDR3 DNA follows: TGTGCCAGCAGTCCCGCCAAGGACGCATACGAGCAGTACTTC. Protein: CASSPAKDAYEQYF.

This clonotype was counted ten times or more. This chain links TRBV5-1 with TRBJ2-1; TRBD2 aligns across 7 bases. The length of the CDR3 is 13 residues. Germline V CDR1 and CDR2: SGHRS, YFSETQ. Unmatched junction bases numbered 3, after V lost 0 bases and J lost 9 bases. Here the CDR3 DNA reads TGCGCCAGCAGCTTGGCCGAGCGGGGTGAGCAGTTCTTC. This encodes CASSLAERGEQFF.

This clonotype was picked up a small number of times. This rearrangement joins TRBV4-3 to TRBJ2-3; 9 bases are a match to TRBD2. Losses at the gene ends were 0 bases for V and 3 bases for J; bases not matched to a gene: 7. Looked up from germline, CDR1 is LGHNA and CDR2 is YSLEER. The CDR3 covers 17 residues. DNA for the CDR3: TGCGCCAGCAGCCAAGATTGGCGGGGGGGCCGAACAGATACGCAGTATTTT. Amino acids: CASSQDWRGGRTDTQYF.

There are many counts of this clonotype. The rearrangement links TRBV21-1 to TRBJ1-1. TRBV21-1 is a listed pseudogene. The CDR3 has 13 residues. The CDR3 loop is CASSNGRGTEAFF. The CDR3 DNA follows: TGTGCCAGCAGCAACGGCAGAGGAACTGAAGCTTTCTTT.

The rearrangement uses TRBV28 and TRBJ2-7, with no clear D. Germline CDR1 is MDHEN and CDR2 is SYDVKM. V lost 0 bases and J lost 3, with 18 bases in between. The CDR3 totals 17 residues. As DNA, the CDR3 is TGTGCCAGCAGTTTATGGACGGCCGGAGACTCCAACTACGAGCAGTACTTC. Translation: CASSLWTAGDSNYEQYF.

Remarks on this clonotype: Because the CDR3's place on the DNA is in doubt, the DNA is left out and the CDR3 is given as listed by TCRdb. The CDR3 sequence: CASSTSGSTYEQYF. This rearrangement joins TRBV19 to TRBJ2-7. Both ends counted, the CDR3 spans 14 residues. Germline assignment: CDR1 LNHDA and CDR2 SQIVND (reference sequence).

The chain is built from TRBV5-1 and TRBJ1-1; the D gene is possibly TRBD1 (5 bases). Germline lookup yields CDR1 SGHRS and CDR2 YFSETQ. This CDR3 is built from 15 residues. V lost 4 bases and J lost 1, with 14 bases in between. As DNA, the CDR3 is TGCGCCAGCAGCCCGACAGCCGATTCGAACACTGAAGCTTTCTTT. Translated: CASSPTADSNTEAFF.

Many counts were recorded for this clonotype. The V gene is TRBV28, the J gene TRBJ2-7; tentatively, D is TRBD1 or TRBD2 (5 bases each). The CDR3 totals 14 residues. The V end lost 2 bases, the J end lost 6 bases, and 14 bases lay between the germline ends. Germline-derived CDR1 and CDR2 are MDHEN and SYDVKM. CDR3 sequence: CASSLDVNGGEQYF. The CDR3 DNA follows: TGTGCCAGCAGTTTAGACGTCAATGGGGGCGAGCAGTACTTC. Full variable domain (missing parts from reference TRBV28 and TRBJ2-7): DVKVTQSSRYLVKRTGEKVFLECVQDMDHENMFWYRQDPGLGLRLIYFSYDVKMKEKGDIPEGYSVSREKKERFSLILESASTNQTSMYLCASSLDVNGGEQYFGPGTRLTVT.

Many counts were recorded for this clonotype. CDR3 nucleotides: TGCAGCGGATACAGGGACAATGAGCAGTTCTTC. Amino acid sequence: CSGYRDNEQFF. The rearrangement joins TRBV29-1 to TRBJ2-1; a weak D match, TRBD1 (6 bases). CDR1 is SQVTM and CDR2 is ANQGSEA in the germline V gene. CDR3 length: 11 amino acids. Deletions cut 7 bases from V and 5 bases from J, with 9 bases between.

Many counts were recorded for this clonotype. DNA for the CDR3: TGCAGCGTTGAAACGGGGGGACAGGCCCTTGGCTACACCTTC. This encodes CSVETGGQALGYTF. This chain links TRBV29-1 with TRBJ1-2; 8 positions agree with TRBD1. Looked up from germline, CDR1 is SQVTM and CDR2 is ANQGSEA. The trim removed 2 bases at V and 7 bases at J, leaving 9 bases unmatched. This CDR3 has 14 amino acids.

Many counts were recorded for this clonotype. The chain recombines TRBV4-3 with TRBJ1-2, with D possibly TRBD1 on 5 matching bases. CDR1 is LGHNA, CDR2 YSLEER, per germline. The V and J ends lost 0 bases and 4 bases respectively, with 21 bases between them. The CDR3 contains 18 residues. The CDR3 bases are TGCGCCAGCAGCCAAGAACCCGCGGGGCTCCCTACGTCCTATGGCTACACCTTC. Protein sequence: CASSQEPAGLPTSYGYTF.

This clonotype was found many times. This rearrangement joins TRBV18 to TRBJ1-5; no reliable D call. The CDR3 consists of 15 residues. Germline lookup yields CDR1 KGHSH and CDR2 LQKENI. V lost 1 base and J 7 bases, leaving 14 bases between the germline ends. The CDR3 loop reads CASSPLTGTGQPQHF. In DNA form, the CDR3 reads TGTGCCAGCTCACCACTGACGGGAACGGGCCAGCCCCAGCATTTT.